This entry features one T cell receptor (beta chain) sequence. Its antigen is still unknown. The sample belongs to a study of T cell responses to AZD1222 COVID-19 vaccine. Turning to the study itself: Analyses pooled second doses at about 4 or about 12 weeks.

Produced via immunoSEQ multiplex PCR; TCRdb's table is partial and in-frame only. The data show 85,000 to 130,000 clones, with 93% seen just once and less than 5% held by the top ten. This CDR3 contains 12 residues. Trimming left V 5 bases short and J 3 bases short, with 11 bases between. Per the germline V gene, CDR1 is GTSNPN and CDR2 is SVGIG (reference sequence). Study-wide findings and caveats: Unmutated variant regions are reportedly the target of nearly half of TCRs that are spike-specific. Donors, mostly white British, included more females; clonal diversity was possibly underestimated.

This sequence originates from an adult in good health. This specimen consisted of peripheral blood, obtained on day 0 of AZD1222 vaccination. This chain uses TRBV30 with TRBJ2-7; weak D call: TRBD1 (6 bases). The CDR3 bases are TGTGCCTGGGGTGGGGGCGGCTACGAGCAGTACTTC. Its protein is CAWGGGGYEQYF.